This TCR beta chain was obtained from a study of T cell changes during pregnancy in multiple sclerosis. Measured with immunoSEQ multiplex PCR; TCRdb has only the in-frame clones, and not every one. The sample has 18,000 or so clones, 70% to 90% seen once. Trimming removed 5 bases at V and 4 bases at J, with 15 bases between. Germline V gives CDR1 MNHEY, CDR2 SMNVEV (reference sequence). The CDR3 covers 14 residues. Sequenced here: CD8+ T cells from peripheral blood mononuclear cells, sampled in the second trimester of pregnancy. The chain uses TRBV27 and TRBJ2-7; D perhaps matches TRBD1 (6 bases). The TCR originated in a female donor in good health, enrolled as a control in a pregnancy study. CDR3 amino acids: CASSETGFRYEQYF. CDR3 in DNA: TGTGCCAGCAGTGAAACAGGGTTTAGGTACGAGCAGTACTTC.